This is a list of T cell receptor beta chains from one sample in a study of blood T cell repertoires in COVID-19. Data came from immunoSEQ multiplex PCR; TCRdb stores just in-frame clones and leaves some out. Of around 230,000 clones in the sample, around 88% were seen once. The sequenced material came from PBMCs or T cells enriched from blood (not recorded which). These receptors all stem from a woman aged 40 to 50 with acute COVID-19. The CDR3 runs from the conserved cysteine through the conserved F or W. The order of the fields is J gene, V gene, clone size, D gene, CDR3 protein, CDR3 DNA. A D gene is named only where the DNA matches it firmly. Clone size is given for some rows only: seen once, a few or many times, or a class if the clone is expanded.

TRBJ1-5 TRBV27 few - CASSPYSNQPQHF TGTGCCAGCAGCCCTTATAGCAATCAGCCCCAGCATTTT
TRBJ1-2 TRBV6-5 - - CASRTGDTASKGYTF TGTGCCAGCAGGACGGGAGACACAGCGTCTAAAGGCTACACCTTC
TRBJ1-1 TRBV7-2 - TRBD1 CASSMTGGVPSTEAFF TGTGCCAGCAGCATGACAGGGGGCGTACCTAGCACTGAAGCTTTCTTT
TRBJ2-3 TRBV19 - TRBD2 CASSSLTSGRIGTDTQYF TGTGCCAGTAGTTCCCTGACTAGCGGGAGAATCGGAACAGATACGCAGTATTTT
TRBJ1-6 TRBV6-2/TRBV6-3 once - CASSYIQNNSPLHF TGTGCCAGCAGTTATATACAGAATAATTCACCCCTCCACTTT
TRBJ2-5 TRBV18 - TRBD1 CASSPPGTGVGETQYF TGTGCCAGCTCACCACCCGGGACAGGTGTAGGAGAGACCCAGTACTTC
TRBJ1-2 TRBV6-5 - - CASTSYQGLEGYTF TGTGCCAGCACCTCATACCAGGGTCTAGAGGGCTACACCTTC
TRBJ1-6 TRBV25-1 - - CASSDGAGGRYSPLHF TGTGCCAGCAGTGATGGGGCGGGGGGCCGGTATTCACCCCTCCACTTT
TRBJ2-3 TRBV19 - - CASCARNTDTQYF TGTGCCAGTTGTGCCAGGAACACAGATACGCAGTATTTT
TRBJ1-2 TRBV10-3 - TRBD1 CAISEDRAYGYTF TGTGCCATCAGTGAGGACAGGGCATATGGCTACACCTTC
TRBJ2-1 TRBV5-1 - TRBD1 CASSLRGQNNEQFF TGCGCCAGCAGCTTGAGGGGACAGAACAATGAGCAGTTCTTC
TRBJ1-1 TRBV10-2 few - CASSEPKNTEAFF TGCGCCAGCAGTGAGCCCAAGAACACTGAAGCTTTCTTT
TRBJ2-1 TRBV29-1 - - CSVVIGSSYNEQFF TGCAGCGTTGTGATAGGGAGCTCCTACAATGAGCAGTTCTTC
TRBJ2-5 TRBV18 - TRBD2 CASSPLTSGGKETQYF TGTGCCAGCTCACCCCTGACTAGCGGGGGTAAAGAGACCCAGTACTTC
TRBJ2-5 TRBV4-3 - - CASSLGRGAGQETQYF TGCGCCAGCAGCCTCGGCAGAGGAGCGGGCCAAGAGACCCAGTACTTC
TRBJ1-5 TRBV30 - - CAWSHQGFIQPQHF TGTGCCTGGAGTCACCAGGGATTTATTCAGCCCCAGCATTTT
TRBJ1-2 TRBV3-1/TRBV3-2 - TRBD1 CASSPGTGGGASYGYTF TGTGCCAGCAGCCCTGGGACAGGGGGCGGGGCGAGCTATGGCTACACCTTC
TRBJ2-2 TRBV6-6 - - CASNSPGELFF TGTGCCAGCAACTCCCCCGGGGAGCTGTTTTTT
TRBJ1-6 TRBV10-3 - TRBD1 CASTDRDNSPLHF TGTGCCTCAACGGACAGGGACAATTCACCCCTCCACTTT
TRBJ2-3 TRBV29-1 many TRBD2 CSVERDGGTQYF TGCAGCGTTGAACGTGACGGGGGGACGCAGTATTTT
TRBJ2-5 TRBV10-1 - - CASSATTRETQYF TGCGCCAGCAGTGCTACCACCCGGGAGACCCAGTACTTC
TRBJ2-1 TRBV2 - TRBD2 CASRETLAGVVNEQFF TGTGCCAGCAGAGAAACCCTAGCGGGAGTTGTGAATGAGCAGTTCTTC
TRBJ1-3 TRBV7-2 - - CASSLVLGASGNTIYF TGTGCCAGCAGCTTAGTCCTGGGGGCATCTGGAAACACCATATATTTT
TRBJ2-3 TRBV7-9 - TRBD1 CASSPRGQGPSTDTQYF TGTGCCAGCAGCCCGCGAGGACAGGGACCATCCACAGATACGCAGTATTTT